This T cell receptor beta chain originates from a study of blood T cell repertoires in COVID-19. Study at large: Sites across the United States, Italy and Spain contributed samples from acute and convalescent COVID-19. T cells, B-cell-depleted T cells, or PBMCs supplied cDNA or gDNA.

In the study's own analysis: For nucleated cells, counts were estimated from reference gene primer amplification. Sequenced by immunoSEQ multiplex PCR; TCRdb stores in-frame clones only, minus some. V, J and clone size were drawn from that table, and D and trimming were deduced from the DNA. The data hold about 120,000 clones, with 77% observed a single time. The CDR3 runs 13 residues. Trimming left V 6 bases short and J 2 bases short, with 11 bases between. From germline, CDR1 is MNHEY and CDR2 SVGAGI. The receptor comes from a human donor in a cohort sampled during active COVID-19. J is TRBJ2-7 and V is TRBV6-5; D is possibly TRBD1 (5 bases). Sample: peripheral blood. The CDR3, as DNA: TGTGCCAGCAGGACCGACAGACCCTACGAGCAGTACTTC. Translated, it gives CASRTDRPYEQYF.